The rows below give T cell receptor beta chains drawn from one sample of a study of neurological immune-mediated disorders. From the 5' RACE reads, TCRdb called clonotypes with MiXCR, one entry per CDR3 protein. Of about 84,000 distinct CDR3 sequences in the sample, roughly 4.5% were seen once. Sequenced material: PBMCs. Receptor source: a woman in her sixties or seventies with multiple sclerosis. Each CDR3 is given with its conserved first and last residue. The order of the fields is J gene, clone size, V gene, D gene, CDR3 protein, CDR3 DNA. The D gene is left open where the match is weak. The size entry gives once, few, many or a size class.

TRBJ1-1,many,TRBV29-1,NA,CSAGRQQRLNTEAFF,TGCAGCGCCGGTAGGCAGCAGAGGTTGAACACTGAAGCTTTCTTT
TRBJ1-2,many,TRBV7-8,NA,CASSFGGANYGYTF,TGTGCCAGCAGCTTCGGGGGGGCGAACTATGGCTACACCTTC
TRBJ1-1,many,TRBV30,NA,CAWTRPPQAEAFF,TGTGCCTGGACCCGACCGCCCCAGGCTGAAGCTTTCTTT
TRBJ2-6,many,TRBV5-1,NA,CASSLEVGLAGANVLTF,TGCGCCAGCAGCTTGGAGGTAGGGCTCGCTGGGGCCAACGTCCTGACTTTC
TRBJ2-2,many,TRBV5-1,NA,CASSQRAATNTGELFF,TGCGCCAGCAGCCAGCGGGCAGCCACCAACACCGGGGAGCTGTTTTTT
TRBJ2-5,many,TRBV12-3/TRBV12-4,NA,CASSLAGTVETQYF,TGTGCCAGCAGTTTGGCGGGGACAGTAGAGACCCAGTACTTC
TRBJ2-2,many,TRBV5-1,TRBD1,CASSFETGTNLRELFF,TGCGCCAGCAGCTTCGAGACAGGGACAAATCTCCGGGAGCTGTTTTTT
TRBJ2-2,medium-sized,TRBV20-1,NA,CSATGTRTGELFF,TGCAGTGCAACCGGGACAAGAACCGGGGAGCTGTTTTTT
TRBJ1-5,many,TRBV20-1,TRBD1,CSAPGGGQPQHF,TGCAGTGCCCCTGGAGGGGGCCAGCCCCAGCATTTT
TRBJ2-3,many,TRBV5-1,TRBD1,CASSPTGGPTDTQYF,TGCGCCAGCAGCCCCACAGGGGGCCCAACGGATACGCAGTATTTT
TRBJ2-2,many,TRBV5-1,TRBD1,CASSAPQGAIGELFF,TGCGCCAGCAGCGCACCCCAGGGGGCGATCGGGGAGCTGTTTTTT
TRBJ1-4,many,TRBV6-5,TRBD1,CASSPLGGTGGFATNEKLFF,TGTGCCAGCAGTCCCCTTGGCGGGACAGGGGGCTTTGCAACTAATGAAAAACTGTTTTTT
TRBJ2-7,many,TRBV20-1,NA,CSARGDISSYEQYF,TGCAGTGCTAGAGGGGATATTAGCTCCTACGAGCAGTACTTC
TRBJ2-1,many,TRBV6-1,TRBD2,CASSEARSGGAWEQFF,TGTGCCAGCAGTGAAGCGCGAAGCGGGGGGGCATGGGAGCAGTTCTTC
TRBJ2-3,many,TRBV20-1,TRBD2,CSARGLGLASSTDTQYF,TGCAGTGCTAGGGGTCTTGGACTAGCGTCTAGCACAGATACGCAGTATTTT
TRBJ1-6,many,TRBV20-1,TRBD1,CSARDHQGADSPLHF,TGCAGTGCTAGAGATCACCAGGGGGCGGATTCACCCCTCCACTTT
TRBJ2-7,many,TRBV6-6,TRBD1,CASGEQGALYEQYF,TGTGCCAGCGGGGAACAGGGGGCCCTATACGAGCAGTACTTC
TRBJ1-5,many,TRBV4-1,NA,CASSQGGVVLSNQPQHF,TGCGCCAGCAGCCAAGGGGGTGTAGTGCTGAGCAATCAGCCCCAGCATTTT
TRBJ2-6,many,TRBV10-2,NA,CASSESWGAGANVLTF,TGCGCCAGCAGTGAGTCATGGGGGGCTGGGGCCAACGTCCTGACTTTC
TRBJ2-7,many,TRBV7-9,TRBD1,CASSFGDRQYEQYF,TGTGCCAGCAGCTTTGGGGACAGGCAGTACGAGCAGTACTTC
TRBJ2-1,many,TRBV6-5,NA,CASIKMGFSEQFF,TGTGCCAGCATCAAGATGGGGTTCTCCGAGCAGTTCTTC
TRBJ2-5,few,TRBV29-1,NA,CSVEGRVETQYF,TGCAGCGTTGAGGGCAGGGTAGAGACCCAGTACTTC
TRBJ2-6,many,TRBV7-2,NA,CASSPSTSGANVLTF,TGTGCCAGCAGCCCCAGCACCTCTGGGGCCAACGTCCTGACTTTC
TRBJ1-6,many,TRBV7-2,NA,CASSPDFSPLHF,TGTGCCAGCAGCCCAGACTTTTCACCCCTCCACTTT